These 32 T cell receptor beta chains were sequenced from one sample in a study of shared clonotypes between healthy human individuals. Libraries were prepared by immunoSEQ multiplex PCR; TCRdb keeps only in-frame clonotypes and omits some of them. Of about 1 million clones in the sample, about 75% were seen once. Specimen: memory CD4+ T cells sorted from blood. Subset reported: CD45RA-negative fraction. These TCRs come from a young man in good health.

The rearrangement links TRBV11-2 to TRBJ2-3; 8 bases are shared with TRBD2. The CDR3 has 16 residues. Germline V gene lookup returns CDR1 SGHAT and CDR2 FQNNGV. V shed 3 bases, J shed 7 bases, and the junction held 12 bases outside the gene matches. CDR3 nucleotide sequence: TGTGCCAGCAGCTTTAGCCGGGAGGGCCCTATATATACGCAGTATTTT. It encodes CASSFSREGPIYTQYF.

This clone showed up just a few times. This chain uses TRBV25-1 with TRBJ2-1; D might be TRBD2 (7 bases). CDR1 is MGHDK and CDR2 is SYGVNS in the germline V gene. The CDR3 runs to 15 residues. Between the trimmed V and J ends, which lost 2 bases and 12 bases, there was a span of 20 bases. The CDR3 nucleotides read TGTGCCAGCAGTGAAAATACGGGGGGCCCTTCGTGGCAGTTCTTC. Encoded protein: CASSENTGGPSWQFF. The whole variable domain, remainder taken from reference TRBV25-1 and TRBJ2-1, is EADIYQTPRYLVIGTGKKITLECSQTMGHDKMYWYQQDPGMELHLIHYSYGVNSTEKGDLSSESTVSRIRTEHFPLTLESARPSHTSQYLCASSENTGGPSWQFFGPGTRLTVL.

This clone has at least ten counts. CDR3 in amino acids: CASSLATGNQPQHF. The CDR3 DNA follows: TGTGCCAGCAGCTTAGCCACAGGGAATCAGCCCCAGCATTTT. V and J are TRBV7-8 and TRBJ1-5; maybe TRBD1 (6 bases). Trimming removed 0 bases from V and 4 bases from J, with 7 bases in between. Germline CDR1 and CDR2: SGHVS and FQNEAQ. The length of the CDR3 is 14 residues.

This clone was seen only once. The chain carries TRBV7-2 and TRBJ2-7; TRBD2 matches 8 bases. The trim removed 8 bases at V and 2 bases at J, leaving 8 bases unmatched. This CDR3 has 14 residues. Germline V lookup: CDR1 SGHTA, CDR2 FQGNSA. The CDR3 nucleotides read TGTGCCAGCCTGATGTTAGCGGGACCCTACGAGCAGTACTTC. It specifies CASLMLAGPYEQYF.

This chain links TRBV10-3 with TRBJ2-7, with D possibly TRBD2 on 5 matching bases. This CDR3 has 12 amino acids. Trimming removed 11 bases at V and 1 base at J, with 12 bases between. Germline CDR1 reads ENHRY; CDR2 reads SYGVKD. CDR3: CAARGSSYEQYF. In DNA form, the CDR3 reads TGTGCCGCACGAGGGAGTTCCTACGAGCAGTACTTC.

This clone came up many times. The CDR3 nucleotides read TGTGCCAGCAGCAGGGCACAGGGGTATAGAGATACGCAGTATTTT. Its protein is CASSRAQGYRDTQYF. The J gene is TRBJ2-3, the V gene TRBV7-2, with 7 bases matching TRBD1. The CDR3 extends over 15 amino acids. V was pared by 5 bases and J by 5 bases, with 10 bases of the junction left unmatched. Germline CDR1 is SGHTA and CDR2 is FQGNSA.

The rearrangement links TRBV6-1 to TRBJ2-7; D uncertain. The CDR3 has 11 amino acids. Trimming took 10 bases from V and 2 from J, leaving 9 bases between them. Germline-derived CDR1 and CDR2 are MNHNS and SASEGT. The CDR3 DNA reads TGTGCCATCGTAGCCGCCTACGAGCAGTACTTC. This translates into CAIVAAYEQYF.

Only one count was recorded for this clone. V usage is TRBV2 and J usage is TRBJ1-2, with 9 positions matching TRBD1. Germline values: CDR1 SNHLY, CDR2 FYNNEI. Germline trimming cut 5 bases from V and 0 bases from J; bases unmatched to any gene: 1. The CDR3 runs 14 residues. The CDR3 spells CASSYRGPNYGYTF. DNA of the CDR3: TGTGCCAGCAGTTACAGGGGGCCTAACTATGGCTACACCTTC.

CDR3 nucleotides: TGTGCCACCAGCACCACCGCGGCAGGAGGGACCCAGTACTTC. It translates to CATSTTAAGGTQYF. The rearrangement uses TRBV15 and TRBJ2-5; D may be TRBD2 (5 bases). Germline CDR1 and CDR2: LNHNV and YYDKDF (reference sequence). The CDR3 totals 14 residues. Trimming left V 4 bases short and J 7 bases short, with 16 bases between.

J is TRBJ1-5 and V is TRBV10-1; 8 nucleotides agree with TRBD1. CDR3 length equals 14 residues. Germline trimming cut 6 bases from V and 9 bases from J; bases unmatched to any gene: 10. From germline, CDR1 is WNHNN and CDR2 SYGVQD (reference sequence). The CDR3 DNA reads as TGCGCCAGCAGCATAGACAGGGGAAAATGGCCCCAGCATTTT. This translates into CASSIDRGKWPQHF.

The CDR3 bases are TGTGCCAGCAGCGCGGGACAGCTGGAAAAACTGTTTTTT. Its protein is CASSAGQLEKLFF. The rearrangement uses TRBV7-9 and TRBJ1-4; TRBD1 agrees at 7 bases. The CDR3 has 13 amino acids. Trimming took 5 bases from V and 8 from J; bases not matched to a gene: 5. Germline lookup yields CDR1 SEHNR and CDR2 FQNEAQ (reference sequence).

This CDR3 is CASSMMASGSEEQYF. The CDR3 nucleotides read TGTGCCAGTAGTATGATGGCTAGCGGGAGTGAGGAGCAGTACTTC. The chain couples TRBV19 to TRBJ2-7; 10 bases are a match to TRBD2. The germline V gene has CDR1 LNHDA and CDR2 SQIVND (reference sequence). The CDR3 loop spans 15 amino acids. The ends lost 3 bases at V and 7 bases at J; junction bases unmatched: 9.

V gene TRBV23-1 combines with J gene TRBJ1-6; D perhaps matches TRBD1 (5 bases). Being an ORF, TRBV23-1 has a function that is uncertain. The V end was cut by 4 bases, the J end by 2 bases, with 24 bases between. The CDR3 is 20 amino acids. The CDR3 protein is CASSRSVGDVSPAYNSPLHF. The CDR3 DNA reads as TGCGCCAGCAGTCGGTCGGTGGGGGACGTATCTCCGGCCTATAATTCACCCCTCCACTTT.

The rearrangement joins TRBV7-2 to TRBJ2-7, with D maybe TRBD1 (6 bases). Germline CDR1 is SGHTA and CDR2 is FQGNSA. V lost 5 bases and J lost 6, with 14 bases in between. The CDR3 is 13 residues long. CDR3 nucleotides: TGTGCCAGCAGCGAACAGGGTATAAGCGAGCAGTACTTC. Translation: CASSEQGISEQYF.

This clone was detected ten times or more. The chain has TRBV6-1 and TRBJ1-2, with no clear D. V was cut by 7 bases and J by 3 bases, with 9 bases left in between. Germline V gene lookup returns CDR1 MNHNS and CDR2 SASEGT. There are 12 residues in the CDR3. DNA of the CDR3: TGTGCCAGCATGACGGTTCACTATGGCTACACCTTC. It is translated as CASMTVHYGYTF.

The CDR3: CASFPLSQETQYF. In nucleotides, the CDR3 is TGTGCCAGCTTTCCGTTGTCCCAAGAGACCCAGTACTTC. The V gene is TRBV6-1, the J gene TRBJ2-5; no clear D. V was cut by 8 bases and J by 1 base, with 11 bases left in between. The CDR3 is made up of 13 amino acids. The V gene's germline CDR1 is MNHNS and CDR2 SASEGT.

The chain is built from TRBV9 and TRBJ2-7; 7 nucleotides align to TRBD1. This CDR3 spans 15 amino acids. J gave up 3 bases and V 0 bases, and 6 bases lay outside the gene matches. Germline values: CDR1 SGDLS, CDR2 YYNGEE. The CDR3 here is CASSVATGVVYEQYF. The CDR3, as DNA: TGTGCCAGCAGCGTAGCTACAGGGGTGGTCTACGAGCAGTACTTC.

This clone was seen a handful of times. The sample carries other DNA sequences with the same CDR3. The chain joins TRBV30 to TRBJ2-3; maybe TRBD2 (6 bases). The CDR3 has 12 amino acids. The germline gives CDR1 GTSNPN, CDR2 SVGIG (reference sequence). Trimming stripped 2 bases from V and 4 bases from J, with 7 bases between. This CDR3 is CAWSRGSDTQYF. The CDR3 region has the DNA TGTGCCTGGAGTCGGGGGTCAGATACGCAGTATTTT.

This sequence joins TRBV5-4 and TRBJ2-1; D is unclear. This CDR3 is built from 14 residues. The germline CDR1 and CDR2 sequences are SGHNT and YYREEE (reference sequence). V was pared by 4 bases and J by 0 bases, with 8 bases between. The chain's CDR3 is CASSPRSSYNEQFF. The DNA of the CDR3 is TGTGCCAGCAGCCCACGGTCCTCCTACAATGAGCAGTTCTTC.

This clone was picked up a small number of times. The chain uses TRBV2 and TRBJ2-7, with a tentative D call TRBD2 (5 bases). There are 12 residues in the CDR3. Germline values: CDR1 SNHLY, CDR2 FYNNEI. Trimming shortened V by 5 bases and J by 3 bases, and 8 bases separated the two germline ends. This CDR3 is CASSIGIYEQYF. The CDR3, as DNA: TGTGCCAGCAGTATCGGGATCTACGAGCAGTACTTC.

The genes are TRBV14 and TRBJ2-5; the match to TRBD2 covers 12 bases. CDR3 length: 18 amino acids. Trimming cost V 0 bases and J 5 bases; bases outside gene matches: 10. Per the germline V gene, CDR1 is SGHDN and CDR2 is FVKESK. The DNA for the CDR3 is TGTGCCAGCAGCCAAGATACTAGCGGGGGGTTTATCCACGAGACCCAGTACTTC. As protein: CASSQDTSGGFIHETQYF.

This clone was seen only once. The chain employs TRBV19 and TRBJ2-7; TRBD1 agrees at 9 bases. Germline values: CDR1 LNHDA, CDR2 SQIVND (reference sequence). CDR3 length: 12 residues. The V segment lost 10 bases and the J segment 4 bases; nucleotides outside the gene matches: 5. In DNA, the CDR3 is TGTGCCACCACGGACAGGGGTTACGAGCAGTACTTC. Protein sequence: CATTDRGYEQYF.

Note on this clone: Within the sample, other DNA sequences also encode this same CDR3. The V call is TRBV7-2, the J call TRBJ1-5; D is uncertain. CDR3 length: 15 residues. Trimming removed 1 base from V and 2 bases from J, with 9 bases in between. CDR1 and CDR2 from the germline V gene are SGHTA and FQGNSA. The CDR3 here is CASSLGGLGNQPQHF. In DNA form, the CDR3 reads TGTGCCAGCAGCTTAGGAGGGCTAGGCAATCAGCCCCAGCATTTT.

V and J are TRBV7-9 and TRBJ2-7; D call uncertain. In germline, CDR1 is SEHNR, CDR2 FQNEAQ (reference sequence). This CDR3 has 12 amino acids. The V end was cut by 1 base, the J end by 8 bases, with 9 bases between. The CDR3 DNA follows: TGTGCCAGCAGCTTAGATAACAGTAAGCAGTACTTC. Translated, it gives CASSLDNSKQYF.

The CDR3 DNA is TGTGCCAGCAGACCCAGGACTATGAGCTCCTACGAGCAGTACTTC. Residues: CASRPRTMSSYEQYF. The chain links TRBV2 to TRBJ2-7, with a possible D match to TRBD2 (6 bases). Trimming left V 6 bases short and J 0 bases short, with 15 bases between. The CDR3 has 15 residues. Germline-derived CDR1 and CDR2 are SNHLY and FYNNEI.

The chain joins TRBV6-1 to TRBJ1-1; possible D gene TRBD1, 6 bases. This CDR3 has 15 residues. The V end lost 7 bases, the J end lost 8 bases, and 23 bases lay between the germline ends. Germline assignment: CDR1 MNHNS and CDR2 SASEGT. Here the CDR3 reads CASTYGGSSGAEAFF. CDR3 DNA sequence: TGTGCCAGCACCTATGGTGGGTCTTCGGGGGCCGAAGCTTTCTTT.

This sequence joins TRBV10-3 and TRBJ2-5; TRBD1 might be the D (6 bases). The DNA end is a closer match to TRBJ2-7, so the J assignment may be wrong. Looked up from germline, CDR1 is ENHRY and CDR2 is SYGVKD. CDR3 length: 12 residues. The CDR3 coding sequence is TGTGCCATCCGGGACAAGACCTACGAGCAGTACTTC. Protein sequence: CAIRDKTYEQYF.

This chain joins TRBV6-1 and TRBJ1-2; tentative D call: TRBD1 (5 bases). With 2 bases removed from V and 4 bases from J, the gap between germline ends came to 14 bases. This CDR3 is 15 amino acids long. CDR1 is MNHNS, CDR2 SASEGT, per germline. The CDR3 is CASSERDGGGYGYTF. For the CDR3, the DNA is TGTGCCAGCAGTGAAAGGGACGGGGGTGGCTATGGCTACACCTTC.

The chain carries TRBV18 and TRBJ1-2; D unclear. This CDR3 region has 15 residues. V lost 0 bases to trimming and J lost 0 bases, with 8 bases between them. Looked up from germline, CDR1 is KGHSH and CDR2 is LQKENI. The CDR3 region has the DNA TGTGCCAGCTCACCACCCGACCTGCCTAACTATGGCTACACCTTC. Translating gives CASSPPDLPNYGYTF.

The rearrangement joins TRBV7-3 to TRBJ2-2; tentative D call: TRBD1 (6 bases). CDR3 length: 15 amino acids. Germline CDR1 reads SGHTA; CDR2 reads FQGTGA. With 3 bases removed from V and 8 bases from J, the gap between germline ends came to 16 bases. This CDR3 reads CASSFDRSSWGELFF. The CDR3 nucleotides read TGTGCCAGCAGCTTTGACAGGTCATCTTGGGGGGAGCTGTTTTTT.

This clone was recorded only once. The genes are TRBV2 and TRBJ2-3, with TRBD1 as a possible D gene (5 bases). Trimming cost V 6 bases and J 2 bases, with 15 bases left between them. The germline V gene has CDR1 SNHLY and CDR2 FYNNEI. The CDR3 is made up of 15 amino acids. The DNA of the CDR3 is TGTGCCAGCAGGACCAGGGAACGGGTCACAGATACGCAGTATTTT. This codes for CASRTRERVTDTQYF.

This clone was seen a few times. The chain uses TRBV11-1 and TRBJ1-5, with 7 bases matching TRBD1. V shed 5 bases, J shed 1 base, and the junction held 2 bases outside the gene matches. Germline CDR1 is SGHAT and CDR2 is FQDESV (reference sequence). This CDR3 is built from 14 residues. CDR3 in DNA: TGTGCCAGCAGCCTACAGGGGAGCAATCAGCCCCAGCATTTT. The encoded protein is CASSLQGSNQPQHF.